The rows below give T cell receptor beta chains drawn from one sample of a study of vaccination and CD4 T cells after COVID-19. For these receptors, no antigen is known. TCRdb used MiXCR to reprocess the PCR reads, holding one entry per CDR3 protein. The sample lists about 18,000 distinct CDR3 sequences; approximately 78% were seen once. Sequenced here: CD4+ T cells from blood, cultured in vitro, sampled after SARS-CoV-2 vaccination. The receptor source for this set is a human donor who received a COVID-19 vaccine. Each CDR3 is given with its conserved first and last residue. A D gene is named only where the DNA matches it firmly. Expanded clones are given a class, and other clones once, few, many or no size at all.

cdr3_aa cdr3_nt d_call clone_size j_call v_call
CASSYSRVPGGHGYTF TGTGCCAGCAGTTACTCGAGGGTTCCAGGGGGTCATGGCTACACCTTC TRBD1 few TRBJ1-2 TRBV6-7
CASSIGDRGPDTQYF TGTGCCAGTAGTATAGGGGACAGGGGACCAGATACGCAGTATTTT TRBD1 . TRBJ2-3 TRBV19
CSAREGSNQPQHF TGCAGTGCTAGGGAGGGGAGCAATCAGCCCCAGCATTTT . few TRBJ1-5 TRBV20-1
CSAREGTGSNSPLHF TGCAGTGCTAGAGAAGGGACAGGATCTAATTCACCCCTCCACTTT TRBD1 . TRBJ1-6 TRBV20-1
CATSRDRRGGNQPQHF TGTGCCACCAGCAGAGATCGCAGGGGCGGCAATCAGCCCCAGCATTTT . few TRBJ1-5 TRBV15
CASRPGTGAYTEAFF TGTGCCAGCAGACCCGGGACAGGGGCCTACACTGAAGCTTTCTTT TRBD1 few TRBJ1-1 TRBV2
CASSEQGTNTEAFF TGTGCCAGCAGTGAACAGGGAACTAACACTGAAGCTTTCTTT . . TRBJ1-1 TRBV12-3/TRBV12-4
CASSEGLRGGRETQYF TGTGCCAGCAGTGAAGGACTGAGGGGGGGCAGGGAGACCCAGTACTTC . . TRBJ2-5 TRBV2
CSARGGGVSTDTQYF TGCAGTGCTAGGGGCGGGGGGGTATCAACAGATACGCAGTATTTT TRBD2 . TRBJ2-3 TRBV20-1
CASARSDRDYHEQYF TGTGCCAGCGCAAGGTCCGACAGGGATTACCACGAGCAGTACTTC TRBD1 . TRBJ2-7 TRBV12-3/TRBV12-4
CASSRGGLSTDTQYF TGTGCCAGCAGCAGAGGGGGGCTGAGCACAGATACGCAGTATTTT . . TRBJ2-3 TRBV11-3
CAISGDRGRDYGYTF TGTGCCATCAGTGGTGACAGGGGGCGAGACTATGGCTACACCTTC TRBD1 . TRBJ1-2 TRBV10-3
CAWISSIGTEAFF TGTGCCTGGATAAGCTCCATCGGGACGGAAGCTTTCTTT . once TRBJ1-1 TRBV30
CSARGGMGTGYTF TGCAGTGCTAGAGGTGGGATGGGCACTGGCTACACCTTC . . TRBJ1-2 TRBV20-1
CASRNDRVSEAFF TGCGCCAGCAGAAACGACAGGGTTTCTGAAGCTTTCTTT TRBD1 . TRBJ1-1 TRBV10-1
CASSDRLAGGATYEQYF TGTGCCAGCAGTGATAGACTAGCGGGTGGAGCGACCTACGAGCAGTACTTC TRBD2 once TRBJ2-7 TRBV25-1
CASKKDRVSPLHF TGTGCCAGCAAGAAGGACAGGGTCTCACCCCTCCACTTT TRBD1 few TRBJ1-6 TRBV2
CASSPTGDNQPQHF TGTGCCAGCTCACCAACAGGGGACAATCAGCCCCAGCATTTT TRBD1 few TRBJ1-5 TRBV18
CASSESRGSTQYF TGTGCCAGCAGTGAATCCCGGGGGAGTACGCAGTACTTC . . TRBJ2-7 TRBV6-4
CASLPGTALTGELFF TGTGCCAGTCTCCCCGGGACAGCCCTCACCGGGGAGCTGTTTTTT TRBD1 . TRBJ2-2 TRBV19
CASSAGDYGYTF TGTGCAAGCTCGGCGGGGGACTATGGCTACACCTTC . . TRBJ1-2 TRBV2
CSAILSSGNTIYF TGCAGTGCTATCCTAAGCTCTGGAAACACCATATATTTT . . TRBJ1-3 TRBV20-1
CAWSVGRAGEKLFF TGTGCCTGGAGTGTTGGCAGGGCGGGGGAAAAACTGTTTTTT . . TRBJ1-4 TRBV30
CSARAGLAGGLGQETQYF TGCAGTGCTAGAGCTGGACTAGCGGGGGGGCTGGGTCAGGAGACCCAGTACTTC TRBD2 . TRBJ2-5 TRBV20-1
CASSIQGTYGYTF TGTGCCAGCAGCATTCAGGGCACCTATGGCTACACCTTC . . TRBJ1-2 TRBV11-1
CASSATGTGSYGYTF TGTGCCAGCAGTGCCACCGGGACAGGGAGCTATGGCTACACCTTC TRBD1 few TRBJ1-2 TRBV25-1
CAVERDRGTEAFF TGTGCCGTCGAAAGGGACAGAGGAACTGAAGCTTTCTTT TRBD1 . TRBJ1-1 TRBV10-3
CASSGQGDQPQHF TGTGCCAGCAGTGGACAGGGGGACCAGCCCCAGCATTTT TRBD1 . TRBJ1-5 TRBV25-1
CASSGRTGGIYEQYF TGTGCCAGCAGTGGGAGGACAGGGGGTATCTACGAGCAGTACTTC TRBD1 . TRBJ2-7 TRBV2
CASSLLVTTDTQYF TGTGCCAGCAGCTTACTAGTGACTACAGATACGCAGTATTTT . . TRBJ2-3 TRBV7-2
CATSRGSRGDGEKLFF TGTGCCACCAGCAGAGGCTCCCGAGGGGATGGTGAAAAACTGTTTTTT . . TRBJ1-4 TRBV15
CASSELGKGGYTF TGTGCCAGCAGTGAGCTAGGGAAGGGTGGCTACACCTTC . few TRBJ1-2 TRBV6-1
CASSLDFNQPQHF TGTGCCAGCAGCTTGGACTTCAATCAGCCCCAGCATTTT . . TRBJ1-5 TRBV5-5
CAIRPGGPLSNQPQHF TGTGCCATCCGCCCAGGGGGCCCTTTGAGCAATCAGCCCCAGCATTTT TRBD1 . TRBJ1-5 TRBV10-3
CATSDPQGVNEQFF TGTGCCACCAGTGATCCGCAGGGAGTCAATGAGCAGTTCTTC . . TRBJ2-1 TRBV24-1
CASSLGAVNTEAFF TGTGCCAGCAGCTTAGGTGCAGTGAACACTGAAGCTTTCTTT . . TRBJ1-1 TRBV7-6
CASSYGLSAYEQYF TGTGCCAGCAGTTACGGCCTATCGGCCTACGAGCAGTACTTC . . TRBJ2-7 TRBV7-3
CASSFISLGSYNEQFF TGTGCCAGCAGCTTTATATCCCTAGGCTCCTACAATGAGCAGTTCTTC . . TRBJ2-1 TRBV7-8
CASSVTGVDQPQHF TGTGCCAGCAGTGTGACAGGGGTCGATCAGCCCCAGCATTTT TRBD1 . TRBJ1-5 TRBV6-1
CASSFPGGQGGYTF TGTGCCAGCAGCTTCCCCGGGGGGCAGGGTGGCTACACCTTC . . TRBJ1-2 TRBV7-2
CASSLEVGAMNTEAFF TGTGCCAGCAGCTTAGAAGTGGGGGCAATGAACACTGAAGCTTTCTTT . . TRBJ1-1 TRBV7-9
CASSTTGGYQETQYF TGTGCCAGCAGCACAACAGGGGGGTACCAAGAGACCCAGTACTTC TRBD1 . TRBJ2-5 TRBV6-1
CASSKGTGKTFFNYGYTF TGTGCCAGCAGTAAGGGGACAGGAAAAACCTTCTTTAACTATGGCTACACCTTC TRBD1 . TRBJ1-2 TRBV6-1
CASSNFGGPGIQYF TGTGCCAGTAGTAACTTCGGTGGCCCAGGCATCCAGTACTTC . . TRBJ2-4 TRBV19
CAGTEYRGASYGYTF TGTGCCGGTACAGAGTACAGGGGAGCGAGCTATGGCTACACCTTC TRBD1 . TRBJ1-2 TRBV2
CSARAAGEVGGYTF TGCAGTGCTAGAGCGGCAGGGGAGGTTGGTGGCTACACCTTC . . TRBJ1-2 TRBV20-1